The next 20 T cell receptor beta chains were all read from a single sample in a study of OX40 agonist ivuxolimab in advanced cancers. Sequencing used immunoSEQ multiplex PCR; TCRdb keeps in-frame clones, though not all of them. The table includes 78,000 or so clones, approximately 81% detected once. The specimen was CD4+ or CD8+ T cells sorted from blood, collected in a trial of the OX40 agonist ivuxolimab. Receptors originate from an adult with an advanced solid tumor such as melanoma, head and neck, liver or kidney cancer.

This chain uses TRBV10-1 with TRBJ1-1, with TRBD1 identical over 7 bases. This CDR3 is built from 14 residues. The germline gives CDR1 WNHNN, CDR2 SYGVQD (reference sequence). The V gene end was trimmed by 3 bases and the J gene end by 7 bases; junction bases not matched to a gene: 8. The CDR3 region is CASSERSTGNEAFF. CDR3 coding DNA: TGCGCCAGCAGTGAACGCTCGACAGGGAATGAAGCTTTCTTT.

The gene calls are TRBV5-4 and TRBJ2-5, with 10 bases identical to TRBD2. The J segment lost 0 bases and the V segment lost 4 bases, leaving 12 bases of the junction unmatched. Germline V CDR1 and CDR2: SGHNT, YYREEE (reference sequence). CDR3 length equals 18 residues. CDR3 amino acids: CASSQAASGRGHQETQYF. In nucleotides, the CDR3 is TGTGCCAGCAGCCAAGCGGCTAGCGGGAGAGGGCACCAAGAGACCCAGTACTTC.

This chain uses TRBV6-6 with TRBJ1-2; D is possibly TRBD1 (5 bases). V lost 6 bases to trimming and J lost 8 bases, with 13 bases between them. Germline-derived CDR1 and CDR2 are MNHNY and SVGAGI (reference sequence). This CDR3 is built from 12 residues. The CDR3 DNA is TGTGCCAGCAGGTCAGGGATGCGGGGCTACACCTTC. This translates into CASRSGMRGYTF.

V is TRBV28 and J is TRBJ2-3; 11 bases fit TRBD2. The V gene end was trimmed by 6 bases and the J gene end by 2 bases; junction bases not matched to a gene: 7. The V gene's germline CDR1 is MDHEN and CDR2 SYDVKM. The CDR3 runs to 16 residues. This CDR3 is CASRNPGLAATDTQYF. DNA of the CDR3: TGTGCCAGCAGAAATCCGGGACTAGCGGCCACAGATACGCAGTATTTT.

This rearrangement joins TRBV28 to TRBJ2-2; no definite D call. Trimming took 5 bases from V and 6 from J, leaving 7 bases between them. Germline CDR1 is MDHEN and CDR2 is SYDVKM. This CDR3 spans 12 amino acids. The CDR3, as DNA: TGTGCCAGCAGTCTAAGGTCCGGGGAGCTGTTTTTT. Its protein is CASSLRSGELFF.

This chain links TRBV28 with TRBJ2-7; 10 nucleotides align to TRBD1. Trimming removed 5 bases from V and 4 bases from J; junction bases left unmatched: 2. Germline CDR1 and CDR2: MDHEN and SYDVKM. This CDR3 region has 13 residues. This chain's CDR3 is CASSKDRGYEQYF. The DNA of the CDR3 is TGTGCCAGCAGTAAGGACAGGGGGTACGAGCAGTACTTC.

This chain joins TRBV29-1 and TRBJ2-1; 8 nucleotides align to TRBD1. V gave up 7 bases and J gave up 6 bases; unmatched junction bases: 5. Germline CDR1 reads SQVTM; CDR2 reads ANQGSEA. CDR3 length: 12 amino acids. Here the CDR3 reads CSGGQGINEQFF. CDR3 sequence (DNA): TGCAGCGGCGGACAGGGTATCAATGAGCAGTTCTTC.

The V and J genes are TRBV6-1 and TRBJ1-1; 9 positions agree with TRBD1. The CDR3 length is 14 residues. J was trimmed by 4 bases and V by 6 bases; bases with no gene match: 6. CDR1 and CDR2 from the germline V gene are MNHNS and SASEGT. The CDR3 DNA is TGTGCCAGCAGATATAGGGACAGGGCCACTGAAGCTTTCTTT. This translates into CASRYRDRATEAFF.

The rearrangement links TRBV10-3 to TRBJ2-7, with D maybe TRBD2 (6 bases). Germline CDR1 and CDR2: ENHRY and SYGVKD. With 0 bases removed from V and 3 bases from J, the gap between germline ends came to 12 bases. This CDR3 contains 15 residues. CDR3 nucleotides: TGTGCCATCAGTGAGTCGAAGGGAGGCGGCTACGAGCAGTACTTC. This codes for CAISESKGGGYEQYF.

CDR3 DNA: TGCAGCGTTGAGGTTTTGGGCACAGATACGCAGTATTTT. This sequence encodes CSVEVLGTDTQYF. This sequence joins TRBV29-1 and TRBJ2-3; D gene uncertain. The CDR3 covers 13 residues. Trimming pared 3 bases from V and 1 base from J, leaving 8 bases between. The germline gives CDR1 SQVTM, CDR2 ANQGSEA.

The V call is TRBV6-1, the J call TRBJ2-7; D perhaps matches TRBD1 (5 bases). Germline V gene data show CDR1 as MNHNS and CDR2 as SASEGT. Between the trimmed V and J ends, which lost 5 bases and 7 bases, there was a span of 18 bases. This CDR3 spans 14 amino acids. The CDR3 reads CASSPMIPGREQYF. In DNA, the CDR3 is TGTGCCAGCAGTCCCATGATCCCAGGGCGGGAGCAGTACTTC.

The genes are TRBV5-6 and TRBJ2-7; 7 nucleotides align to TRBD1. The germline V gene encodes CDR1 SGHDT and CDR2 YYEEEE. Unmatched junction bases numbered 7, after V lost 4 bases and J lost 3 bases. This CDR3 is 14 amino acids long. CDR3 region: CASSRDSYYYEQYF. Written as DNA, the CDR3 is TGTGCCAGCAGCCGGGACAGCTATTACTACGAGCAGTACTTC.

This rearrangement joins TRBV20-1 to TRBJ2-7; no definite D call. Trimming left V 3 bases short and J 3 bases short, with 3 bases between. Germline loops: CDR1 DFQATT, CDR2 SNEGSKA (reference sequence). The CDR3 consists of 10 residues. CDR3 residues: CSARSYEQYF. The CDR3 DNA reads as TGCAGTGCTAGGAGCTACGAGCAGTACTTC.

V is TRBV2 and J is TRBJ2-7; the D gene is possibly TRBD2 (5 bases). Germline values: CDR1 SNHLY, CDR2 FYNNEI. The CDR3 has 15 amino acids. V lost 1 base to trimming and J lost 5 bases, with 15 bases between them. CDR3 coding DNA: TGTGCCAGCAGTGAAGTCGGGAAGGGTCAAAACGAGCAGTACTTC. It yields the protein CASSEVGKGQNEQYF.

V usage is TRBV13 and J usage is TRBJ1-1, with 7 positions matching TRBD1. With V trimmed by 2 bases and J by 0 bases, 3 bases remained unmatched. In germline, CDR1 is PRHDT, CDR2 FYEKMQ (reference sequence). This CDR3 has 15 residues. In DNA form, the CDR3 reads TGTGCCAGCAGCTTATGGGACAGCTTGAACACTGAAGCTTTCTTT. Translated, it gives CASSLWDSLNTEAFF.

V gene TRBV28 combines with J gene TRBJ1-4; D is undetermined. Trimming pared 6 bases from V and 7 bases from J, leaving 12 bases between. The CDR3 contains 13 residues. Germline-derived CDR1 and CDR2 are MDHEN and SYDVKM. This chain's CDR3 is CASRATVIEKLFF. The CDR3 DNA reads TGTGCCAGCAGGGCTACAGTGATTGAAAAACTGTTTTTT.

This clone was counted once. CDR3: CASSLEGTGGVTSTDTQYF. The CDR3 region has the DNA TGTGCCAGCAGCTTAGAAGGGACAGGAGGGGTCACTAGCACAGATACGCAGTATTTT. V is TRBV7-9 and J is TRBJ2-3; 8 nucleotides agree with TRBD1. Germline-derived CDR1 and CDR2 are SEHNR and FQNEAQ (reference sequence). The V gene end was trimmed by 1 base and the J gene end by 0 bases; junction bases not matched to a gene: 12. The CDR3 covers 19 residues.

The rearrangement uses TRBV28 and TRBJ1-5, with 7 bases fitting TRBD1. The germline V gene encodes CDR1 MDHEN and CDR2 SYDVKM. This CDR3 spans 14 amino acids. Trimming at V came to 6 bases and at J to 5 bases, leaving 7 bases not matched to a gene. The CDR3 protein is CASRPTGPYQPQHF. The CDR3 nucleotides read TGTGCCAGCAGGCCGACAGGGCCGTATCAGCCCCAGCATTTT.

V is TRBV4-1 and J is TRBJ2-1, with D tentatively TRBD1 (5 bases). Looked up from germline, CDR1 is MGHRA and CDR2 is YSYEKL. The CDR3 loop spans 17 amino acids. The V end lost 0 bases, the J end lost 6 bases, and 18 bases lay between the germline ends. CDR3 protein: CASSQDKGLLIFNEQFF. The CDR3 DNA follows: TGCGCCAGCAGCCAAGATAAGGGGTTACTAATCTTCAATGAGCAGTTCTTC.

The chain recombines TRBV5-1 with TRBJ2-1, with a tentative D call TRBD1 (5 bases). Germline V lookup: CDR1 SGHRS, CDR2 YFSETQ. The CDR3 loop spans 18 amino acids. V lost 1 base and J lost 3, with 20 bases in between. Written as DNA, the CDR3 is TGCGCCAGCAGCTTGTGGACGACGCGGACACCGGGCTACAATGAGCAGTTCTTC. Translated: CASSLWTTRTPGYNEQFF.